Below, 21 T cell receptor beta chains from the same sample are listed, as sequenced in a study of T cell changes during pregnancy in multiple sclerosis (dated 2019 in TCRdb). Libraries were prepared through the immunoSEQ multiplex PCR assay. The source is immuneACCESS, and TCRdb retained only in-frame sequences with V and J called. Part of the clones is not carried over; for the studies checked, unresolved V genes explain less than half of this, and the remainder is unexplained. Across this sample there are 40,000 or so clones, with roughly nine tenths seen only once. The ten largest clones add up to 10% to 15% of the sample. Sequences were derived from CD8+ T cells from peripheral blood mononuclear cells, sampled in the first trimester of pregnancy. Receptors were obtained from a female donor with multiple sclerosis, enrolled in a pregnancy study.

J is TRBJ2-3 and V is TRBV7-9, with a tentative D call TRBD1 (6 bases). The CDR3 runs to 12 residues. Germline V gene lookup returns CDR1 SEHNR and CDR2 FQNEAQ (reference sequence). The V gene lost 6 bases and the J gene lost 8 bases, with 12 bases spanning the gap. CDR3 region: CASRRTDTTQYF. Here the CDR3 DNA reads TGTGCCAGCAGGCGGACAGACACTACGCAGTATTTT.

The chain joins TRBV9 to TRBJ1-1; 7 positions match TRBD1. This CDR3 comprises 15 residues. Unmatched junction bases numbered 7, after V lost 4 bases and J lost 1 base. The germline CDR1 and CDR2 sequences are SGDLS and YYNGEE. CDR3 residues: CASSLWTGPNTEAFF. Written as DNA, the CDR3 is TGTGCCAGCAGCCTCTGGACAGGTCCGAACACTGAAGCTTTCTTT.

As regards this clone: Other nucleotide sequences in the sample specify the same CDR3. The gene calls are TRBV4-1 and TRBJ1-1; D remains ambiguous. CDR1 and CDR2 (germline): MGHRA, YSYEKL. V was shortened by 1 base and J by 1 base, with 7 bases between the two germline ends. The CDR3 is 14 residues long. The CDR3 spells CASSQGGGNTEAFF. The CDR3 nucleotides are TGCGCCAGCAGCCAAGGGGGAGGGAACACTGAAGCTTTCTTT.

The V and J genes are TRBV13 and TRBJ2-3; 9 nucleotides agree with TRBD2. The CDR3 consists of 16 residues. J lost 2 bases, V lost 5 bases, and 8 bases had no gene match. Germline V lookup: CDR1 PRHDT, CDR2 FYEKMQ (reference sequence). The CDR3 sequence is CASSPRLAANTDTQYF. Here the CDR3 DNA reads TGTGCCAGCAGCCCCAGACTAGCGGCGAACACAGATACGCAGTATTTT.

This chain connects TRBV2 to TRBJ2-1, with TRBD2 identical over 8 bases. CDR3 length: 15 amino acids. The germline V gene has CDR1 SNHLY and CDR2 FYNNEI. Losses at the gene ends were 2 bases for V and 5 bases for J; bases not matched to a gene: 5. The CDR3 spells CASSEYGGAHNEQFF. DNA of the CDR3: TGTGCCAGCAGTGAATACGGGGGGGCTCACAATGAGCAGTTCTTC.

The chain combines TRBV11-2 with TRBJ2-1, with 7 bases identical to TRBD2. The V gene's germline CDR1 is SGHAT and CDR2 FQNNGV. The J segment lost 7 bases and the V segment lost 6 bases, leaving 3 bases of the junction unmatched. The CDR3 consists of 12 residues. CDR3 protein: CASSYGGNEQFF. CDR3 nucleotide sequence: TGTGCCAGCAGTTACGGGGGGAATGAGCAGTTCTTC.

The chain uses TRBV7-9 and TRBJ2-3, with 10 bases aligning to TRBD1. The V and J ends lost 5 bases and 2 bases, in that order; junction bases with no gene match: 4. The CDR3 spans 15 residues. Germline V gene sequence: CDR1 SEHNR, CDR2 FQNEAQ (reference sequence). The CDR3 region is CASSRTGGSTDTQYF. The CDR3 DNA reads TGTGCCAGCAGCCGGACAGGGGGATCCACAGATACGCAGTATTTT.

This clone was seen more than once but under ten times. The CDR3 region has the DNA TGTGCCACCTCGGACAGCCTCAATCAGCCCCAGCATTTT. It specifies CATSDSLNQPQHF. The genes are TRBV28 and TRBJ1-5; tentative D call: TRBD1 (6 bases). Germline-derived CDR1 and CDR2 are MDHEN and SYDVKM. The CDR3 has 13 amino acids. Trimming shortened V by 10 bases and J by 3 bases, and 13 bases separated the two germline ends.

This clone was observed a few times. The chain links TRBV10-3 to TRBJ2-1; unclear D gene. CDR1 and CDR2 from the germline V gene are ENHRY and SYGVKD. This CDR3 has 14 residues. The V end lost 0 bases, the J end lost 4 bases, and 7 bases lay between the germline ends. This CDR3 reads CAISESRAYNEQFF. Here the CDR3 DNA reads TGTGCCATCAGTGAGTCACGCGCGTACAATGAGCAGTTCTTC.

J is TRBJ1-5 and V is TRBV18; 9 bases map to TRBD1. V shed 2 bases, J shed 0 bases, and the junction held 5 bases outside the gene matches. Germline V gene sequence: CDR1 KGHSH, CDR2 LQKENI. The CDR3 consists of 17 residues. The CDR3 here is CASSPGGTGTSNQPQHF. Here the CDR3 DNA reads TGTGCCAGCTCACCAGGGGGGACAGGGACTAGCAATCAGCCCCAGCATTTT.

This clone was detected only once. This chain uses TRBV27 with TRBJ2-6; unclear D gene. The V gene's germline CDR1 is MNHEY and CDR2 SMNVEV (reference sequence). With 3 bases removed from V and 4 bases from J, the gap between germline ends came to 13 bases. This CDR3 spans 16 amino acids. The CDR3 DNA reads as TGTGCCAGCAGTTTTTCACCCCTACAGGGGGCCAACGTCCTGACTTTC. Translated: CASSFSPLQGANVLTF.

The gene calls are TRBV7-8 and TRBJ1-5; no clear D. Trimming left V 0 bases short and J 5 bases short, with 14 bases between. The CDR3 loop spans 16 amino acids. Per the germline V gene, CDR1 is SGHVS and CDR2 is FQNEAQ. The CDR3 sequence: CASSLARGDLHQPQHF. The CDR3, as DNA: TGTGCCAGCAGCTTAGCGCGGGGAGATCTCCATCAGCCCCAGCATTTT. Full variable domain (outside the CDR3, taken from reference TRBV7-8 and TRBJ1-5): GAGVSQSPRYKVAKRGQDVALRCDPISGHVSLFWYQQALGQGPEFLTYFQNEAQLDKSGLPSDRFFAERPEGSVSTLKIQRTQQEDSAVYLCASSLARGDLHQPQHFGDGTRLSIL.

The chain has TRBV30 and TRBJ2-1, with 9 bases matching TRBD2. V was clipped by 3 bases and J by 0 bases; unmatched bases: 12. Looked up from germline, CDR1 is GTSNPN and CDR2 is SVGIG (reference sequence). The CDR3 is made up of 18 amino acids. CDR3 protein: CAWRGWGSGGNSYNEQFF. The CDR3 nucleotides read TGTGCCTGGAGGGGTTGGGGTAGCGGGGGTAACTCCTACAATGAGCAGTTCTTC.

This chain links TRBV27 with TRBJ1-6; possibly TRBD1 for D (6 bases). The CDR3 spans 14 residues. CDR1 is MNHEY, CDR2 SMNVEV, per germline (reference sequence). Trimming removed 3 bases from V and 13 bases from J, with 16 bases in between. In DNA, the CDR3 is TGTGCCAGCAGTTTCTCCGGACAGACTTTTCCCCTCCACTTT. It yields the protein CASSFSGQTFPLHF.

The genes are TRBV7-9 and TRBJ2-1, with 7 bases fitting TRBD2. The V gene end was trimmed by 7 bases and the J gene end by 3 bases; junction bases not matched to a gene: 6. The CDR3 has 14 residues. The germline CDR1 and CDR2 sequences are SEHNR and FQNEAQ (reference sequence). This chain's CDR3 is CASTGGPLYNEQFF. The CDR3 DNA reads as TGTGCCAGCACGGGGGGACCCCTCTACAATGAGCAGTTCTTC.

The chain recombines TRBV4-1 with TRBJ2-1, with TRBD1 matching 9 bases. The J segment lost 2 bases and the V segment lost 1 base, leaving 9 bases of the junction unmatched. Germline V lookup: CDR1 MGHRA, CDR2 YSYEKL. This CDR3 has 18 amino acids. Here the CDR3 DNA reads TGCGCCAGCAGCCAAGGTCTCACCGGGACAGGGACCTACAATGAGCAGTTCTTC. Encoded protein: CASSQGLTGTGTYNEQFF.

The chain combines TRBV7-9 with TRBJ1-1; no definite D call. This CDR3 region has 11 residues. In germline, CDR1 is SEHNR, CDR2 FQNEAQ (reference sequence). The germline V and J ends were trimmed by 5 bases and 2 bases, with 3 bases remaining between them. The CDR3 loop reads CASSLNTEAFF. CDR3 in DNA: TGTGCCAGCAGCCTTAACACTGAAGCTTTCTTT.

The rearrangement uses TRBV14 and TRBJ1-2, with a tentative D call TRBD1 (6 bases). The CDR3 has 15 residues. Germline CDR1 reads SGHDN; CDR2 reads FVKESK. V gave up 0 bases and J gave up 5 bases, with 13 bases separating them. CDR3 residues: CASSQDNTGFYGYTF. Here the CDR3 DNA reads TGTGCCAGCAGCCAAGATAATACAGGGTTTTATGGCTACACCTTC. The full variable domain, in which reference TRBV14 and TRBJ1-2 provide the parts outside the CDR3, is EAGVTQFPSHSVIEKGQTVTLRCDPISGHDNLYWYRRVMGKEIKFLLHFVKESKQDESGMPNNRFLAERTGGTYSTLKVQPAELEDSGVYFCASSQDNTGFYGYTFGSGTRLTVV.

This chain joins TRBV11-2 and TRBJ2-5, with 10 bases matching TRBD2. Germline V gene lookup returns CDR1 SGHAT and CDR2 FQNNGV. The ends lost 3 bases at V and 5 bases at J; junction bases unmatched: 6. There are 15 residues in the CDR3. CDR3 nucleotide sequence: TGTGCCAGCAGCTTGAGCGGGGGGGCAAGGGAGACCCAGTACTTC. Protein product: CASSLSGGARETQYF.

CDR3 protein: CSVLLIGTLHF. DNA for the CDR3: TGCAGCGTTCTTCTTATTGGCACCCTCCACTTT. The chain uses TRBV29-1 and TRBJ1-6; D is unresolved. The CDR3 runs to 11 residues. V dropped 5 bases and J dropped 14 bases, with 13 bases sitting between them. Germline loops: CDR1 SQVTM, CDR2 ANQGSEA.

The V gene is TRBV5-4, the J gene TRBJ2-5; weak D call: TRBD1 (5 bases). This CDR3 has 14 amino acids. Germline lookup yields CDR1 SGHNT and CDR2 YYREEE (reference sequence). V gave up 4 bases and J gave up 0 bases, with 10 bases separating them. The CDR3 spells CASSQIGDQETQYF. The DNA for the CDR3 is TGTGCCAGCAGCCAGATAGGGGACCAAGAGACCCAGTACTTC.